This TCR beta chain originates from a study of cytomegalovirus exposure and HLA in healthy donors. Findings and caveats of the study: Among TCR beta chains, those listed as cytomegalovirus-associated numbered more than 150.

Points on this clone: Antigen unknown.

The study ran its PCR with 60 Vbeta and 13 Jbeta primers. Some clones are missing from TCRdb's copy, which holds only in-frame ones; the method was immunoSEQ multiplex PCR. The sample yields fewer than 200,000 clones, around three quarters seen once. Material: PBMCs. The source is a woman in her thirties in good health and CMV-seronegative.

CDR3 bases: TGTGCCAGCAGCTCCGACAGTAACACTGAAGCTTTCTTT. It encodes CASSSDSNTEAFF. The V gene is TRBV5-4, the J gene TRBJ1-1; tentatively, D is TRBD1 (5 bases). This CDR3 has 13 amino acids. V lost 3 bases and J lost 2, with 8 bases in between. The germline V gene encodes CDR1 SGHNT and CDR2 YYREEE (reference sequence).